This passage covers 21 T cell receptor beta chains from one sample sequenced in a study of T cell repertoires in cytomegalovirus infection. TCRdb redid the calling of the reads with MiXCR, one entry per CDR3 protein. This table has over 85,000 distinct CDR3 sequences, approximately 17% appearing once. The specimen was PBMCs. The receptors derive from a human donor in good health (CMV status not recorded). Some clones in this sample may be carry-over from other donors' samples.

This clonotype came up many times. V is TRBV18 and J is TRBJ2-3; 10 positions match TRBD1. Looked up from germline, CDR1 is KGHSH and CDR2 is LQKENI. The CDR3 is 16 residues long. Germline trimming cut 0 bases from V and 4 bases from J; bases unmatched to any gene: 4. The CDR3 loop is CASSPPRTGGADTQYF. The CDR3 DNA reads as TGTGCCAGCTCACCACCTCGGACAGGGGGAGCAGATACGCAGTATTTT.

The rearrangement links TRBV12-3 or TRBV12-4 to TRBJ2-7; no clear D gene. V was cut by 5 bases and J by 0 bases, with 11 bases left in between. This CDR3 is 14 amino acids long. The CDR3 DNA sequence: TGTGCCAGCAGTCCCTTAGCAAGCTCCTACGAGCAGTACTTC. Its translation is CASSPLASSYEQYF.

In its sample, this clonotype was seen a few times. The V call is TRBV29-1, the J call TRBJ1-2; 7 bases match TRBD1. CDR3 length: 13 amino acids. From germline, CDR1 is SQVTM and CDR2 ANQGSEA. Trimming at V came to 5 bases and at J to 1 base, leaving 4 bases not matched to a gene. In DNA, the CDR3 is TGCAGCGTTTCGGACAGGCTTAACTATGGCTACACCTTC. It encodes CSVSDRLNYGYTF.

Comments on this clonotype: This could be a read error, since a much larger clone is one nucleotide away. CDR3 nucleotide sequence: TGTGCCAGCAGTTTAATCGGGACTCAAGAGCCCCAGTACTTC. This codes for CASSLIGTQEPQYF. The rearrangement links TRBV28 to TRBJ2-5; D is possibly TRBD2 (6 bases). The CDR3 runs to 14 residues. The germline gives CDR1 MDHEN, CDR2 SYDVKM.

This clonotype was detected only a few times. The chain carries TRBV28 and TRBJ1-1; D gene uncertain. The CDR3 spans 14 residues. V was clipped by 8 bases and J by 0 bases, with 13 bases between them. From germline, CDR1 is MDHEN and CDR2 SYDVKM. The CDR3: CASVGGRMNTEAFF. Here the CDR3 DNA reads TGTGCCAGCGTTGGTGGGCGGATGAACACTGAAGCTTTCTTT.

Notes on this clonotype: This may be a read error: a much more frequent sequence differs by one nucleotide. This sequence joins TRBV7-2 and TRBJ2-7; no clear D gene. Germline V lookup: CDR1 SGHTA, CDR2 FQGNSA. The CDR3 is 13 amino acids. The V end lost 3 bases, the J end lost 2 bases, and 8 bases lay between the germline ends. The CDR3 bases are TGTGCCAGCAGCTTCAGTACAGCCTACGAGCAGTACTTC. The encoded protein is CASSFSTAYEQYF.

This clonotype was counted at least ten times. This chain joins TRBV7-2 and TRBJ1-6; D is ambiguous. Trimming took 4 bases from V and 8 from J, leaving 12 bases between them. The CDR3 has 14 amino acids. CDR1 is SGHTA and CDR2 is FQGNSA in the germline V gene. For the CDR3, the DNA is TGTGCCAGCAGCTCCCAGGCCCCTGATTCACCCCTCCACTTT. Amino acids: CASSSQAPDSPLHF.

This sequence joins TRBV28 and TRBJ1-5; 10 nucleotides line up with TRBD1. Trimming removed 9 bases from V and 6 bases from J; junction bases left unmatched: 20. Germline values: CDR1 MDHEN, CDR2 SYDVKM. CDR3 length: 18 residues. The CDR3 region has the DNA TGTGCCAGTAGAACCTGGAGGCGAGACAGGGGGCGAGGTCAGCCCCAGCATTTT. It translates to CASRTWRRDRGRGQPQHF.

This chain joins TRBV7-6 and TRBJ1-1; 8 positions match TRBD1. Trimming took 4 bases from V and 1 from J; bases not matched to a gene: 8. Germline V gives CDR1 SGHVS, CDR2 FNYEAQ. The CDR3 has 16 residues. The CDR3 nucleotides are TGTGCCAGCAGCTCGAGGACAGGGAAGAGGAACACTGAAGCTTTCTTT. Encoded protein: CASSSRTGKRNTEAFF.

J is TRBJ2-3 and V is TRBV2; TRBD2 aligns across 11 bases. Per the germline V gene, CDR1 is SNHLY and CDR2 is FYNNEI. The CDR3 loop spans 16 amino acids. V shed 6 bases and J 9 bases; nucleotides not matched to a gene: 14. The CDR3, as DNA: TGTGCCAGCAGCCCGCGGGGTAGCGGGGGGGCCTGGACGCAGTATTTT. This translates into CASSPRGSGGAWTQYF.

This sequence joins TRBV7-2 and TRBJ2-3; D is unresolved. Germline V gives CDR1 SGHTA, CDR2 FQGNSA. The CDR3 has 14 amino acids. V lost 5 bases and J lost 2, with 11 bases in between. The CDR3 sequence: CASSVAVVTDTQYF. In DNA form, the CDR3 reads TGTGCCAGCAGCGTGGCAGTGGTCACAGATACGCAGTATTTT.

The chain has TRBV6-2 or TRBV6-3 and TRBJ1-1, with TRBD1 matching over 11 bases. The germline CDR1 and CDR2 sequences are MNHEY and SVGEGT. The trim removed 7 bases at V and 1 base at J, leaving 14 bases unmatched. The CDR3 loop spans 18 amino acids. CDR3 loop: CASTSSGTGGFPNTEAFF. CDR3 in DNA: TGTGCCAGCACTTCGTCCGGGACAGGGGGATTTCCGAACACTGAAGCTTTCTTT.

There are many counts of this clonotype. The chain links TRBV7-2 to TRBJ1-2; no clear D. CDR1 SGHTA and CDR2 FQGNSA come from the germline V gene. Trimming cost V 1 base and J 6 bases, with 12 bases left between them. This CDR3 contains 14 residues. The chain's CDR3 is CASSLVVSGDGYTF. DNA of the CDR3: TGTGCCAGCAGCTTAGTTGTCTCCGGGGATGGCTACACCTTC.

This clonotype turned up a few times. The rearrangement links TRBV19 to TRBJ1-5; 9 bases match TRBD1. Trimming took 9 bases from V and 6 from J; bases not matched to a gene: 6. The CDR3 has 13 residues. Germline-derived CDR1 and CDR2 are LNHDA and SQIVND (reference sequence). This CDR3 is CASGTGHGQPQHF. The CDR3 coding sequence is TGTGCCAGCGGGACAGGGCACGGTCAGCCCCAGCATTTT.

The chain employs TRBV20-1 and TRBJ2-7, with 8 positions matching TRBD2. V gave up 0 bases and J gave up 4 bases; unmatched junction bases: 5. The CDR3 totals 14 residues. Germline CDR1 DFQATT, CDR2 SNEGSKA (reference sequence). The CDR3 coding sequence is TGCAGTGCTAGAGATCCGAGCGGGGGTTACGAGCAGTACTTC. It encodes CSARDPSGGYEQYF.

In its sample, this clonotype was seen a few times. The chain couples TRBV11-1 to TRBJ2-3, with D uncertain. From germline, CDR1 is SGHAT and CDR2 FQDESV (reference sequence). Trimming pared 1 base from V and 4 bases from J, leaving 15 bases between. The CDR3 is made up of 16 amino acids. CDR3 coding DNA: TGTGCCAGCAGCTTAGTCTTGGCTCAAACCGCAGATACGCAGTATTTT. The encoded protein is CASSLVLAQTADTQYF.

V is TRBV29-1 and J is TRBJ2-5; 7 nucleotides match TRBD2. The CDR3 runs to 12 residues. Germline CDR1 SQVTM, CDR2 ANQGSEA. Trimming at V came to 4 bases and at J to 7 bases, leaving 6 bases not matched to a gene. The DNA for the CDR3 is TGCAGCGTTGCGGTCGGCGGGGGGACCCAGTACTTC. Its translation is CSVAVGGGTQYF.

At least ten counts were recorded for this clonotype. This chain links TRBV5-4 with TRBJ2-2; D not resolved. V lost 3 bases and J 5 bases, leaving 8 bases between the germline ends. Looked up from germline, CDR1 is SGHNT and CDR2 is YYREEE (reference sequence). The CDR3 runs 13 residues. The CDR3 region has the DNA TGTGCCAGCAGCTCATTGATAACCGGGGAGCTGTTTTTT. Translated, it gives CASSSLITGELFF.

Only a few counts were recorded for this clonotype. A much bigger clone sits one base away, suggesting this may be a read error. The J gene is TRBJ1-3, the V gene TRBV7-4; 8 bases align to TRBD1. The CDR3 is 20 residues long. From germline, CDR1 is SGHVT and CDR2 SQSDAQ. In nucleotides, the CDR3 is TGTGGCAGCAGCGCTTGGACAGGGACAGCTTTTCCCCAGTCTGGAAACACCATATATTTT. Protein product: CGSSAWTGTAFPQSGNTIYF.

This clonotype was picked up a small number of times. The rearrangement uses TRBV2 and TRBJ2-5; no clear D. The germline gives CDR1 SNHLY, CDR2 FYNNEI. Trimming removed 4 bases at V and 0 bases at J, with 9 bases between. The CDR3 spans 14 residues. The chain's CDR3 is CASSARINQETQYF. DNA for the CDR3: TGTGCCAGCAGTGCTCGGATAAACCAAGAGACCCAGTACTTC.

This clonotype was recorded a few times. This sequence joins TRBV5-1 and TRBJ2-5; D gene unclear. V was clipped by 0 bases and J by 2 bases, with 14 bases between them. This CDR3 has 16 amino acids. Germline V gene data show CDR1 as SGHRS and CDR2 as YFSETQ. In nucleotides, the CDR3 is TGCGCCAGCAGCTTGGGACCCTTCTTCGGTCAAGAGACCCAGTACTTC. Translated: CASSLGPFFGQETQYF.